The 30 T cell receptor beta chains in this list originate from one sample, sequenced in a study of blood T cell repertoires in COVID-19. Data came from immunoSEQ multiplex PCR; TCRdb stores just in-frame clones and leaves some out. The top ten clones hold approximately 5.4% of a sample with about 70,000 clones, 75% to 90% of them seen once. Sequences were obtained from peripheral blood. These receptors originate from a man in his forties or fifties with active COVID-19.

The chain employs TRBV7-2 and TRBJ2-2; 7 bases line up with TRBD2. The V segment lost 8 bases and the J segment 4 bases; nucleotides outside the gene matches: 7. CDR1 is SGHTA and CDR2 is FQGNSA in the germline V gene. The CDR3 has 14 amino acids. CDR3 bases: TGTGCCAGCCGGGCGGGAGTAGGCACCGGGGAGCTGTTTTTT. Amino acid sequence: CASRAGVGTGELFF.

The chain carries TRBV5-4 and TRBJ2-1; TRBD1 matches 7 bases. J was trimmed by 9 bases and V by 2 bases; bases with no gene match: 11. There are 15 residues in the CDR3. CDR1 is SGHNT, CDR2 YYREEE, per germline (reference sequence). CDR3 nucleotide sequence: TGTGCCAGCAGCTTCGGGATAATGCCAGGGGGTGAGCAGTTCTTC. As protein: CASSFGIMPGGEQFF.

V usage is TRBV9 and J usage is TRBJ1-2; D is possibly TRBD1 (6 bases). CDR3 size: 15 residues. The V end lost 0 bases, the J end lost 4 bases, and 13 bases lay between the germline ends. CDR1 and CDR2 from the germline V gene are SGDLS and YYNGEE. The CDR3 loop reads CASSVGPGTSYGYTF. DNA of the CDR3: TGTGCCAGCAGCGTAGGGCCCGGGACAAGCTATGGCTACACCTTC. The complete variable domain, with remaining parts taken from reference TRBV9 and TRBJ1-2, reads DSGVTQTPKHLITATGQRVTLRCSPRSGDLSVYWYQQSLDQGLQFLIQYYNGEERAKGNILERFSAQQFPDLHSELNLSSLELGDSALYFCASSVGPGTSYGYTFGSGTRLTVV.

This clone has just a few counts. The chain recombines TRBV29-1 with TRBJ1-1; D perhaps matches TRBD1 (5 bases). Germline loops: CDR1 SQVTM, CDR2 ANQGSEA. The CDR3 consists of 13 residues. Trimming took off 1 base at V and 5 bases at J, with 11 bases between the two ends. CDR3 sequence reads: CSVEGGARTEAFF. CDR3 bases: TGCAGCGTTGAAGGGGGCGCGAGAACTGAAGCTTTCTTT.

V gene TRBV11-2 combines with J gene TRBJ2-7; 11 positions match TRBD1. The CDR3 spans 15 residues. The ends lost 6 bases at V and 5 bases at J; junction bases unmatched: 9. Per the germline V gene, CDR1 is SGHAT and CDR2 is FQNNGV. The CDR3 here is CASRDRDRGSDEQYF. The CDR3, as DNA: TGTGCCAGCAGAGACCGGGACAGGGGGAGCGACGAGCAGTACTTC.

The chain uses TRBV19 and TRBJ1-3, with a tentative D call TRBD1 (5 bases). The CDR3 totals 17 residues. Germline V gene sequence: CDR1 LNHDA, CDR2 SQIVND (reference sequence). V was shortened by 3 bases and J by 0 bases, with 15 bases between the two germline ends. DNA of the CDR3: TGTGCCAGTAGTATGGTCGCAGGGCATTTCTCTGGAAACACCATATATTTT. Protein sequence: CASSMVAGHFSGNTIYF.

This clone has just one count. CDR3: CASSPPGGMNTEAFF. The CDR3 DNA is TGTGCCAGCAGCCCCCCAGGGGGCATGAACACTGAAGCTTTCTTT. The chain is built from TRBV7-9 and TRBJ1-1; 8 positions match TRBD1. This CDR3 contains 15 residues. V was pared by 5 bases and J by 0 bases, with 5 bases of the junction left unmatched. The germline gives CDR1 SEHNR, CDR2 FQNEAQ (reference sequence). Looking up the rest from reference TRBV7-9 and TRBJ1-1 gives the full variable domain: DTGVSQNPRHKITKRGQNVTFRCDPISEHNRLYWYRQTLGQGPEFLTYFQNEAQLEKSRLLSDRFSAERPKGSFSTLEIQRTEQGDSAMYLCASSPPGGMNTEAFFGQGTRLTVV.

The V and J genes are TRBV7-2 and TRBJ2-7; TRBD2 matches 7 bases. V shed 5 bases and J 2 bases; nucleotides not matched to a gene: 9. The V gene's germline CDR1 is SGHTA and CDR2 FQGNSA. The CDR3 runs 15 residues. The CDR3 here is CASSASGLGTYEQYF. The CDR3 region has the DNA TGTGCCAGCAGCGCCTCTGGACTAGGGACCTACGAGCAGTACTTC.

This rearrangement joins TRBV18 to TRBJ2-3, with D possibly TRBD2 on 5 matching bases. The CDR3 contains 16 residues. V gave up 2 bases and J gave up 5 bases, with 17 bases separating them. The germline V gene has CDR1 KGHSH and CDR2 LQKENI. CDR3 protein: CASSPKARDLKDTQYF. As DNA, the CDR3 is TGTGCCAGCTCACCAAAAGCGAGGGATCTGAAAGATACGCAGTATTTT.

This clone was counted once. The CDR3 coding sequence is TGTGCCAGCAGCGTGCGGATGTCTGCGGAGACCCAGTACTTC. As protein: CASSVRMSAETQYF. V usage is TRBV9 and J usage is TRBJ2-5; D gene unclear. Germline CDR1 SGDLS, CDR2 YYNGEE. The CDR3 loop spans 14 amino acids. The V end was cut by 2 bases, the J end by 5 bases, with 13 bases between.

The CDR3 spells CASSLRGGGGSQYF. The CDR3 nucleotides read TGTGCCAGCAGCTTACGGGGCGGCGGGGGCTCGCAGTACTTC. The chain combines TRBV13 with TRBJ2-7, with D maybe TRBD2 (7 bases). Germline CDR1 PRHDT, CDR2 FYEKMQ (reference sequence). Trimming removed 2 bases at V and 9 bases at J, with 17 bases between. The CDR3 consists of 14 residues.

Written as DNA, the CDR3 is TGTGCCGGAATACAGGGGAATCAGCCCCAGCATTTT. Amino acids: CAGIQGNQPQHF. This chain uses TRBV19 with TRBJ1-5; 7 nucleotides line up with TRBD1. Germline V CDR1 and CDR2: LNHDA, SQIVND (reference sequence). V shed 11 bases and J 4 bases; nucleotides not matched to a gene: 5. The CDR3 is made up of 12 amino acids.

This chain links TRBV14 with TRBJ2-7; 7 bases match TRBD2. The junction had 5 bases not matched to a gene; V was cut back by 6 bases and J by 3 bases. The CDR3 runs to 13 residues. Germline lookup yields CDR1 SGHDN and CDR2 FVKESK. The CDR3 region is CASRASGDYEQYF. CDR3 coding DNA: TGTGCCAGCAGGGCAAGCGGGGACTACGAGCAGTACTTC.

V usage is TRBV7-2 and J usage is TRBJ2-7, with unresolved D. The CDR3 length is 11 residues. Between the trimmed V and J ends, which lost 6 bases and 1 base, there was a span of 4 bases. CDR1 SGHTA and CDR2 FQGNSA come from the germline V gene. This chain's CDR3 is CASRLSYEQYF. DNA of the CDR3: TGTGCCAGCAGACTTTCCTACGAGCAGTACTTC.

A single count supports this clone. The gene calls are TRBV27 and TRBJ2-5; TRBD2 agrees at 9 bases. CDR1 is MNHEY, CDR2 SMNVEV, per germline (reference sequence). The CDR3 loop spans 14 amino acids. V lost 5 bases, J lost 5 bases, and 6 bases stayed unmatched. The CDR3 sequence: CASSNSGRSETQYF. DNA of the CDR3: TGTGCCAGCAGTAATAGCGGGAGAAGTGAGACCCAGTACTTC.

The rearrangement uses TRBV3-1 (or the pseudogene TRBV3-2) and TRBJ2-3; the D is unclear. V was clipped by 3 bases and J by 9 bases, with 7 bases between them. In germline, CDR1 is LGHDT, CDR2 YNNKEL (reference sequence). The CDR3 spans 11 residues. The CDR3 bases are TGTGCCAGCAGCCAGACTCGAACGCAGTATTTT. Its translation: CASSQTRTQYF.

The chain links TRBV4-3 to TRBJ2-2, with 9 bases lining up with TRBD2. Germline lookup yields CDR1 LGHNA and CDR2 YSLEER. The CDR3 is made up of 16 amino acids. The V and J ends lost 3 bases and 2 bases, in that order; junction bases with no gene match: 4. CDR3 DNA sequence: TGCGCCAGCAGCCACCAACTAGCGGGCAACACCGGGGAGCTGTTTTTT. This sequence encodes CASSHQLAGNTGELFF.

This clone showed up just a few times. The chain uses TRBV15 and TRBJ1-2; no definite D call. The V gene's germline CDR1 is LNHNV and CDR2 YYDKDF (reference sequence). Trimming took 0 bases from V and 6 from J, leaving 8 bases between them. The CDR3 extends over 13 amino acids. DNA of the CDR3: TGTGCCACCAGCAGAGATCCCGGAGATGGCTACACCTTC. It yields the protein CATSRDPGDGYTF.

The chain uses TRBV3-1 (or the pseudogene TRBV3-2) and TRBJ1-4; 7 bases are a match to TRBD1. Germline-derived CDR1 and CDR2 are LGHDT and YNNKEL (reference sequence). V shed 3 bases, J shed 7 bases, and the junction held 8 bases outside the gene matches. This CDR3 is 15 amino acids long. The CDR3 DNA follows: TGTGCCAGCAGCCAGAGACAGGGTTTTTTTGAAAAACTGTTTTTT. It encodes CASSQRQGFFEKLFF.

This chain joins TRBV28 and TRBJ2-1; 8 bases match TRBD2. Germline V gives CDR1 MDHEN, CDR2 SYDVKM. The J segment lost 0 bases and the V segment lost 5 bases, leaving 6 bases of the junction unmatched. The CDR3 is 16 residues long. The CDR3 reads CASSRGGASSYNEQFF. The CDR3 DNA is TGTGCCAGCAGTCGGGGGGGAGCGAGCTCCTACAATGAGCAGTTCTTC.

This chain joins TRBV5-4 and TRBJ2-1; the match to TRBD2 covers 13 bases. The CDR3 has 15 residues. Unmatched junction bases numbered 4, after V lost 4 bases and J lost 6 bases. From germline, CDR1 is SGHNT and CDR2 YYREEE (reference sequence). DNA for the CDR3: TGTGCCAGCAGCCGATGGACTAGCGGGAGCAATGAGCAGTTCTTC. Protein sequence: CASSRWTSGSNEQFF.

This chain joins TRBV6-5 and TRBJ1-4, with 8 bases aligning to TRBD1. This CDR3 region has 15 residues. CDR1 and CDR2 (germline): MNHEY, SVGAGI. V shed 6 bases and J 0 bases; nucleotides not matched to a gene: 3. The CDR3 nucleotides read TGTGCCAGCAGAAGGACAGGGACAACTAATGAAAAACTGTTTTTT. Protein: CASRRTGTTNEKLFF.

The CDR3 region has the DNA TGTGCCAGCAGCGGCTTAGGACAGGGGTTCTACGAGCAGTACTTC. This encodes CASSGLGQGFYEQYF. The chain has TRBV7-2 and TRBJ2-7; 9 bases are a match to TRBD1. This CDR3 comprises 15 residues. The V and J ends lost 5 bases and 3 bases, in that order; junction bases with no gene match: 8. Germline assignment: CDR1 SGHTA and CDR2 FQGNSA. Full variable domain (rest looked up from reference TRBV7-2 and TRBJ2-7): GAGVSQSPSNKVTEKGKDVELRCDPISGHTALYWYRQSLGQGLEFLIYFQGNSAPDKSGLPSDRFSAERTGGSVSTLTIQRTQQEDSAVYLCASSGLGQGFYEQYFGPGTRLTVT.

The chain is built from TRBV4-3 and TRBJ2-3; a weak D match, TRBD2 (6 bases). V lost 4 bases to trimming and J lost 4 bases, with 15 bases between them. CDR3 length: 15 amino acids. Germline CDR1 reads LGHNA; CDR2 reads YSLEER. Written as DNA, the CDR3 is TGCGCCAGCAGCCTACGGGAGTTGGGGTCAGATACGCAGTATTTT. Its protein is CASSLRELGSDTQYF.

J is TRBJ1-1 and V is TRBV7-9, with a possible D match to TRBD1 (5 bases). The V end was cut by 5 bases, the J end by 2 bases, with 9 bases between. This CDR3 comprises 13 residues. In germline, CDR1 is SEHNR, CDR2 FQNEAQ (reference sequence). CDR3 nucleotide sequence: TGTGCCAGCAGCCTTACAGGAAACACTGAAGCTTTCTTT. It translates to CASSLTGNTEAFF. The full variable domain, completed using reference TRBV7-9 and TRBJ1-1, is DTGVSQNPRHKITKRGQNVTFRCDPISEHNRLYWYRQTLGQGPEFLTYFQNEAQLEKSRLLSDRFSAERPKGSFSTLEIQRTEQGDSAMYLCASSLTGNTEAFFGQGTRLTVV.

J is TRBJ2-5 and V is TRBV28; 7 bases match TRBD1. CDR1 is MDHEN, CDR2 SYDVKM, per germline. V dropped 3 bases and J dropped 5; count of bases not matched to a gene: 3. The CDR3 sequence is 13 residues long. CDR3 bases: TGTGCCAGCAGTTTGACAGGGATGGAGACCCAGTACTTC. It codes for CASSLTGMETQYF.

The J gene is TRBJ2-7, the V gene TRBV4-3; 8 nucleotides line up with TRBD1. This CDR3 is built from 15 residues. Germline V gives CDR1 LGHNA, CDR2 YSLEER. The trim removed 0 bases at V and 4 bases at J, leaving 5 bases unmatched. CDR3 nucleotide sequence: TGCGCCAGCAGCCAAGATCTGCAGGGGGCTTACGAGCAGTACTTC. Its translation is CASSQDLQGAYEQYF.

The chain carries TRBV5-4 and TRBJ2-7, with 12 nucleotides matching TRBD2. J gave up 4 bases and V 1 base, and 3 bases lay outside the gene matches. This CDR3 is 15 amino acids long. CDR1 SGHNT and CDR2 YYREEE come from the germline V gene (reference sequence). This CDR3 is CASSLWTSGAYEQYF. CDR3 nucleotide sequence: TGTGCCAGCAGCTTGTGGACTAGCGGGGCGTACGAGCAGTACTTC.

This chain uses TRBV4-1 with TRBJ1-2, with D perhaps matching TRBD1 (5 bases). V was clipped by 0 bases and J by 8 bases, with 13 bases between them. CDR1 MGHRA and CDR2 YSYEKL come from the germline V gene. This CDR3 has 14 amino acids. DNA of the CDR3: TGCGCCAGCAGCCAAGATGACAGACGCAGGGGCTACACCTTC. Residues: CASSQDDRRRGYTF.

The chain is built from TRBV7-6 and TRBJ2-6, with D tentatively TRBD1 (6 bases). V was pared by 5 bases and J by 2 bases, with 19 bases between. The CDR3 is 18 amino acids. Germline CDR1 and CDR2: SGHVS and FNYEAQ. The CDR3 spells CASSPRTAQPPGANVLTF. CDR3 in DNA: TGTGCCAGCAGCCCGCGGACAGCTCAACCCCCTGGGGCCAACGTCCTGACTTTC.